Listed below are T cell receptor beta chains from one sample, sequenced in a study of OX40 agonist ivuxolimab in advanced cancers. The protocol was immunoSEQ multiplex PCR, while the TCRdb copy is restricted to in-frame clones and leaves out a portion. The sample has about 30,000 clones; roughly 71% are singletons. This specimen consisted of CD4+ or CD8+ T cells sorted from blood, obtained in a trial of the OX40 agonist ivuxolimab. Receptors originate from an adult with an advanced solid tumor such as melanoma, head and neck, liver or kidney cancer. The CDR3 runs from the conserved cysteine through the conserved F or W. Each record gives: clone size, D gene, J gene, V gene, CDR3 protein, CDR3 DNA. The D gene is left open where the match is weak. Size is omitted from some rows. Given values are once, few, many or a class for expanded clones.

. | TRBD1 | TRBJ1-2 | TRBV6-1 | CASSAIQGFDGYTF | TGTGCCAGCAGTGCCATACAGGGGTTTGATGGCTACACCTTC
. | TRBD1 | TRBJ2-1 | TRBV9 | CASSGPLKGQGGHNEQFF | TGTGCCAGCAGCGGACCCTTGAAGGGACAGGGGGGTCACAATGAGCAGTTCTTC
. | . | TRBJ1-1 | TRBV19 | CASSIPMGVSTEAFF | TGTGCCAGTAGTATTCCGATGGGGGTTAGCACTGAAGCTTTCTTT
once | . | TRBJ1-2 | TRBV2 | CASRGGAGRDGYTF | TGTGCCAGCAGAGGGGGGGCGGGTCGCGATGGCTACACCTTC
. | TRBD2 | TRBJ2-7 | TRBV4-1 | CASSGGRGEQYF | TGCGCCAGCAGCGGGGGGAGGGGCGAGCAGTACTTC
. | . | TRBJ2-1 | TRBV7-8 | CASSRRTSFHDNEQFF | TGTGCCAGCAGCAGGCGGACGTCTTTCCATGACAATGAGCAGTTCTTC
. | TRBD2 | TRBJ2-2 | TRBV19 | CASSKGGGSTGELFF | TGTGCCAGTAGCAAGGGCGGGGGTTCCACCGGGGAGCTGTTTTTT
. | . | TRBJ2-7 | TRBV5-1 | CASSYRGTYEQYF | TGCGCCAGCAGCTATAGGGGCACCTACGAGCAGTACTTC
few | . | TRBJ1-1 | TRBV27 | CASSLSRGNTEAFF | TGTGCCAGCAGTTTATCGAGGGGCAACACTGAAGCTTTCTTT
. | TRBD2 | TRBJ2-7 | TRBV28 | CASSGYGGADEQYF | TGTGCCAGCAGTGGATACGGGGGGGCGGACGAGCAGTACTTC
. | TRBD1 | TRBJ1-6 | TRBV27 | CASSWTGDSPLHF | TGTGCCAGCAGTTGGACAGGGGATTCACCCCTCCACTTT
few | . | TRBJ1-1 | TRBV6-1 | CASHGFGTKNTEAFF | TGTGCCAGTCACGGCTTCGGGACAAAGAACACTGAAGCTTTCTTT
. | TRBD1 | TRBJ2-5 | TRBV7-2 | CASSLRDRGETQYF | TGTGCCAGCAGCCTCCGGGACAGGGGAGAGACCCAGTACTTC
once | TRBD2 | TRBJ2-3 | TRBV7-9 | CASRRAGGLEADTQYF | TGTGCCAGCAGGCGCGCTGGGGGACTAGAGGCAGATACGCAGTATTTT
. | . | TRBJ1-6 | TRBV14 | CASSQVQGISLHF | TGTGCCAGCAGCCAAGTACAGGGTATAAGCCTCCACTTT
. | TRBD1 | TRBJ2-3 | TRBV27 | CASTLDRATDTQYF | TGTGCCAGCACCTTGGACAGGGCGACAGATACGCAGTATTTT
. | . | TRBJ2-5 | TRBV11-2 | CASSFSDGGSQYF | TGTGCCAGCAGCTTTTCGGATGGGGGGTCCCAGTACTTC
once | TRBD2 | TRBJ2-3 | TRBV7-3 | CASSSELGLAGRTDTQYF | TGTGCCAGCAGCTCCGAACTGGGGCTAGCGGGTCGCACAGATACGCAGTATTTT
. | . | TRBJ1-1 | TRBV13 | CASSLGGWEAFF | TGTGCCAGCAGTTTAGGAGGTTGGGAAGCTTTCTTT
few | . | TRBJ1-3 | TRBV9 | CASSHSGNTIYF | TGTGCCAGCTCACACTCTGGAAACACCATATATTTT
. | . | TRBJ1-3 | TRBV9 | CASSVRSTDSGNTIYF | TGTGCCAGCAGCGTAAGGTCGACGGACTCTGGAAACACCATATATTTT
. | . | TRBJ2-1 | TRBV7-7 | CASSSQGGNEQFF | TGTGCCAGCAGCTCGCAGGGGGGGAATGAGCAGTTCTTC
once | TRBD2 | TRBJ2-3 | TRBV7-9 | CASSYLAGGTDTQYF | TGTGCCAGCAGCTATCTAGCGGGGGGGACAGATACGCAGTATTTT
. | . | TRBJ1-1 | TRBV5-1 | CASSLGGTPTEAFF | TGCGCCAGCAGCTTGGGCGGGACACCCACTGAAGCTTTCTTT
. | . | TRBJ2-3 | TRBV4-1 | CASSQVNLVSTDTQYF | TGCGCCAGCAGCCAAGTAAATCTGGTGAGCACAGATACGCAGTATTTT
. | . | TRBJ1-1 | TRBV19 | CASSIAGKAFF | TGTGCCAGTAGTATAGCAGGGAAAGCTTTCTTT
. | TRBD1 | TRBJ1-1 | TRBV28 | CASSPLIKTGRGTEAFF | TGTGCCAGCAGTCCACTTATCAAGACAGGGCGCGGCACTGAAGCTTTCTTT
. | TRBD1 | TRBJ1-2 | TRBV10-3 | CAITEGQGEFYTYGYTF | TGTGCCATCACCGAGGGACAGGGGGAATTCTATACCTATGGCTACACCTTC
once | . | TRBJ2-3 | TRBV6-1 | CASSESVGSSDTQYF | TGTGCCAGCAGTGAATCCGTAGGTAGCTCAGATACGCAGTATTTT